This TCR beta chain was found in a study of cytomegalovirus exposure and HLA in healthy donors. The PCR ran on 60 Vbeta and 13 Jbeta primers. The repertoire was sequenced with immunoSEQ multiplex PCR; TCRdb's copy has only in-frame clones and lacks some. The table includes approximately 150,000 clones, less than 85% detected once. The CDR3 runs to 13 residues. Per germline, CDR1 MNHNS and CDR2 SASEGT. Trimming left V 3 bases short and J 5 bases short, with 10 bases between. On this clone: Its antigen is unknown.

General observations from the study: Earlier analysis yielded a pattern in which most TCR beta V segments were productive about 90% or about 30% of the time.

The sequenced sample was PBMCs. The receptor comes from a man aged 18 to 30 in good health and CMV-seronegative. The V gene is TRBV6-1, the J gene TRBJ2-5; D is ambiguous. The CDR3 DNA reads as TGTGCCAGCAGTGATTCCCCCGGGGAGACCCAGTACTTC. Its protein is CASSDSPGETQYF.